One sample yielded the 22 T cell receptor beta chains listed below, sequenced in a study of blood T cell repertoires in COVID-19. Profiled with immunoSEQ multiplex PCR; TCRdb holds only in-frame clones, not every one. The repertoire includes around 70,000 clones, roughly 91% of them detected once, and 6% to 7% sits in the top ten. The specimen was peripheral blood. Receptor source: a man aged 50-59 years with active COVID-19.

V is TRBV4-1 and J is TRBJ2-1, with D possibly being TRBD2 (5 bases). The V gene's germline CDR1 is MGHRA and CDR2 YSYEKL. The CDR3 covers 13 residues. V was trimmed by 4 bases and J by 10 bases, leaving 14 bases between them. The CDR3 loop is CASSRNHAGEQFF. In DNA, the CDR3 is TGCGCCAGCAGCCGGAACCATGCGGGCGAGCAGTTCTTC.

The CDR3 protein is CASRDRGHGYTF. DNA for the CDR3: TGTGCCAGCCGGGACAGGGGGCATGGCTACACCTTC. The chain is built from TRBV28 and TRBJ1-2, with 12 bases that match TRBD1. Germline V gene data show CDR1 as MDHEN and CDR2 as SYDVKM. The trim removed 8 bases at V and 6 bases at J, leaving 1 base unmatched. The CDR3 has 12 amino acids.

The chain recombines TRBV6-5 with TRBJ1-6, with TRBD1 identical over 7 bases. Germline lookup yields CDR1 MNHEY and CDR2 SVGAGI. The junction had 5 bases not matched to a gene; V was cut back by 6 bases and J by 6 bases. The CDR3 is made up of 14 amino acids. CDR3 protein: CASSRDSLNSPLHF. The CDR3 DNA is TGTGCCAGCAGCCGGGACAGCCTTAATTCACCCCTCCACTTT.

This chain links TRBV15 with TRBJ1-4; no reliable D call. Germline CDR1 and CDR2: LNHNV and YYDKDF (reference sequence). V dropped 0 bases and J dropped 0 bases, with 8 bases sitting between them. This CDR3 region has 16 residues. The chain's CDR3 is CATSRDRGATNEKLFF. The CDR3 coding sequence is TGTGCCACCAGCAGAGATCGCGGGGCAACTAATGAAAAACTGTTTTTT.

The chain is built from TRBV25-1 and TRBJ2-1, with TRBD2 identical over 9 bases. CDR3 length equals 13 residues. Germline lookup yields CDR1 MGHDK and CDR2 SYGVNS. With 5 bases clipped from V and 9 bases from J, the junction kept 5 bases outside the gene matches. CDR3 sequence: CASSKRGDAEQFF. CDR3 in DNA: TGTGCCAGCAGTAAGCGGGGGGATGCTGAGCAGTTCTTC.

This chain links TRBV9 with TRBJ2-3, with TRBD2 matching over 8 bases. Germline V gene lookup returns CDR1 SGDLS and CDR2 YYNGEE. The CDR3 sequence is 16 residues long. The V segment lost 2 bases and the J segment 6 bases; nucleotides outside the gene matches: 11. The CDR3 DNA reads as TGTGCCAGCAGCGTTGATAGCGGGGCGCCACGGGATACGCAGTATTTT. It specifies CASSVDSGAPRDTQYF.

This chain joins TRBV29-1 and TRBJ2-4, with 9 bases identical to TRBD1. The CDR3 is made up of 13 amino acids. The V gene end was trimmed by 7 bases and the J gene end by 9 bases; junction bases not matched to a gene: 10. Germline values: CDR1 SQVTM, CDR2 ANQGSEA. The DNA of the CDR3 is TGCAGCGGCTTGAAGACAGGGGGACTCATTCAGTACTTC. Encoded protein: CSGLKTGGLIQYF.

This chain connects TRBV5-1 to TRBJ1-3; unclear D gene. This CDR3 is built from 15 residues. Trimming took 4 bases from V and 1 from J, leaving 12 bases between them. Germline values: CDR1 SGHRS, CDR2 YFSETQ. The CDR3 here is CASSPADGSGNTIYF. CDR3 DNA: TGCGCCAGCAGCCCCGCGGATGGATCTGGAAACACCATATATTTT.

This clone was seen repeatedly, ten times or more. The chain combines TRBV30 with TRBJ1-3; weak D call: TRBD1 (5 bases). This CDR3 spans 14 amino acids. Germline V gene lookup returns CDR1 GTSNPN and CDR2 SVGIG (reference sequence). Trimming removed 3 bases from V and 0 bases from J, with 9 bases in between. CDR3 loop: CAWRAGNSGNTIYF. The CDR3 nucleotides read TGTGCCTGGAGGGCAGGGAACTCTGGAAACACCATATATTTT.

The CDR3 region is CASSVEAGDNEQFF. The CDR3 DNA reads as TGTGCCAGCAGCGTAGAGGCGGGAGACAATGAGCAGTTCTTC. The rearrangement uses TRBV9 and TRBJ2-1; 7 bases match TRBD2. Trimming cost V 0 bases and J 5 bases; bases outside gene matches: 2. CDR3 length: 14 residues. The germline V gene has CDR1 SGDLS and CDR2 YYNGEE. Combining the CDR3 with reference TRBV9 and TRBJ2-1 gives the whole variable domain DSGVTQTPKHLITATGQRVTLRCSPRSGDLSVYWYQQSLDQGLQFLIQYYNGEERAKGNILERFSAQQFPDLHSELNLSSLELGDSALYFCASSVEAGDNEQFFGPGTRLTVL.

This chain's CDR3 is CASSSGTSDSYEQYF. CDR3 DNA: TGCGCCAGCAGCTCCGGGACTAGCGACTCCTACGAGCAGTACTTC. J is TRBJ2-7 and V is TRBV5-1, with 10 positions matching TRBD2. The J segment lost 0 bases and the V segment lost 3 bases, leaving 3 bases of the junction unmatched. CDR3 length: 15 residues. Germline CDR1 reads SGHRS; CDR2 reads YFSETQ.

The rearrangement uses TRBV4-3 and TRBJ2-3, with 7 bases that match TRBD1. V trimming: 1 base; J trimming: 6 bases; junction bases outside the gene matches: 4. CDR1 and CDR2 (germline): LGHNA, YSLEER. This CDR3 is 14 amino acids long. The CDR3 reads CASSQVGGADTQYF. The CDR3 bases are TGCGCCAGCAGCCAAGTAGGGGGCGCGGATACGCAGTATTTT.

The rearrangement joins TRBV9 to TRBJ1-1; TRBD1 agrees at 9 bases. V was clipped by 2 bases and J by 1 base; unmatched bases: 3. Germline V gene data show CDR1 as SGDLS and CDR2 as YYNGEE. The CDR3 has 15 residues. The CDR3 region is CASSVGDRANTEAFF. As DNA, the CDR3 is TGTGCCAGCAGCGTCGGGGACAGGGCGAACACTGAAGCTTTCTTT.

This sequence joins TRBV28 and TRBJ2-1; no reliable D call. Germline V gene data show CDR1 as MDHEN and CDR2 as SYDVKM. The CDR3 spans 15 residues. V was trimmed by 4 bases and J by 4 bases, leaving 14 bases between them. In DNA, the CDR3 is TGTGCCAGCAGTTCCTACCGGCAGGTGTACAATGAGCAGTTCTTC. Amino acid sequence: CASSSYRQVYNEQFF.

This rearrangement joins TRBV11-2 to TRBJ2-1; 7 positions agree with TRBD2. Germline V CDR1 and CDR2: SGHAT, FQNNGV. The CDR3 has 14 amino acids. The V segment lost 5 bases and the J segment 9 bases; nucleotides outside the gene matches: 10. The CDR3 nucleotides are TGTGCCAGCAGCCCGCGGGCGGGAGCCGGTGAGCAGTTCTTC. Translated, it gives CASSPRAGAGEQFF. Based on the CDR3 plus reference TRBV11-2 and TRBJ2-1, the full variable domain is EAGVAQSPRYKIIEKRQSVAFWCNPISGHATLYWYQQILGQGPKLLIQFQNNGVVDDSQLPKDRFSAERLKGVDSTLKIQPAKLEDSAVYLCASSPRAGAGEQFFGPGTRLTVL.

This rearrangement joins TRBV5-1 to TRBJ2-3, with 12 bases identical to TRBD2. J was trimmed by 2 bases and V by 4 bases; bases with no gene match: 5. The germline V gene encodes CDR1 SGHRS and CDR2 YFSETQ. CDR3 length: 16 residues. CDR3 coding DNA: TGCGCCAGCAGCACTAGCGGGGGGCTCCTCACAGATACGCAGTATTTT. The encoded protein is CASSTSGGLLTDTQYF.

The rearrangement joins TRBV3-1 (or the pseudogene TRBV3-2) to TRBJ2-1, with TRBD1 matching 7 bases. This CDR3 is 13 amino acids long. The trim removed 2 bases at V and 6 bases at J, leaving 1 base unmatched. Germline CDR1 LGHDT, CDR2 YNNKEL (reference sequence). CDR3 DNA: TGTGCCAGCAGCCAACCAGGGGGCAATGAGCAGTTCTTC. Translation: CASSQPGGNEQFF.

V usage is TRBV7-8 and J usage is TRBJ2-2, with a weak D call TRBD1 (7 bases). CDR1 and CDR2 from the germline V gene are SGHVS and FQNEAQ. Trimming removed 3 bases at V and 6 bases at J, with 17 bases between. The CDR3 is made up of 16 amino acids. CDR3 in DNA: TGTGCCAGCAGCTTGATTCCGGGCAGGGGGGCCGGGGAGCTGTTTTTT. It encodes CASSLIPGRGAGELFF. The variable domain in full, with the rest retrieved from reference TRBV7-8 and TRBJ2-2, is GAGVSQSPRYKVAKRGQDVALRCDPISGHVSLFWYQQALGQGPEFLTYFQNEAQLDKSGLPSDRFFAERPEGSVSTLKIQRTQQEDSAVYLCASSLIPGRGAGELFFGEGSRLTVL.

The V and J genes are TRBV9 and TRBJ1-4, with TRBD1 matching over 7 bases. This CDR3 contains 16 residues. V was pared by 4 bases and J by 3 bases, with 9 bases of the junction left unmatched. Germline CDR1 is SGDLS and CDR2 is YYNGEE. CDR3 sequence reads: CASSPWDSRANEKLFF. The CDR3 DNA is TGTGCCAGCAGCCCCTGGGACAGCCGAGCTAATGAAAAACTGTTTTTT. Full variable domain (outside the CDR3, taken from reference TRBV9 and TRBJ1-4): DSGVTQTPKHLITATGQRVTLRCSPRSGDLSVYWYQQSLDQGLQFLIQYYNGEERAKGNILERFSAQQFPDLHSELNLSSLELGDSALYFCASSPWDSRANEKLFFGSGTQLSVL.

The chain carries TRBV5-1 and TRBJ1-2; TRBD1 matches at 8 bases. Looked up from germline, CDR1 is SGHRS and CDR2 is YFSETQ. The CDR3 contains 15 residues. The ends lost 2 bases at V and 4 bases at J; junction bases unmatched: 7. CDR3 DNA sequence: TGCGCCAGCAGCTTAGGACAGGGAACACTCTATGGCTACACCTTC. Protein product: CASSLGQGTLYGYTF.

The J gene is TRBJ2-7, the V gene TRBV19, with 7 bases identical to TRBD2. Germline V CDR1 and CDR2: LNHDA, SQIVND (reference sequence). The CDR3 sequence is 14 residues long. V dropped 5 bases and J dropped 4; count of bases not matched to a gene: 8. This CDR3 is CASSFNLGGYEQYF. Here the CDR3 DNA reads TGTGCCAGTAGTTTCAACCTGGGAGGGTACGAGCAGTACTTC.

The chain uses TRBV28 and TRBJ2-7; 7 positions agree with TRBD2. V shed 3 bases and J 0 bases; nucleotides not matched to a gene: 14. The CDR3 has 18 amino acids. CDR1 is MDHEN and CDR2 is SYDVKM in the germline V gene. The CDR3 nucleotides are TGTGCCAGCAGTTTTGGGGGGGAACCTATTTTAAGCTCCTACGAGCAGTACTTC. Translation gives CASSFGGEPILSSYEQYF.